This T cell receptor beta chain was found in a study of vaccination effects on CD4 cells after COVID-19. Comment on this clone: Its antigen remains unidentified.

V was trimmed by 0 bases and J by 0 bases, leaving 9 bases between them. The germline gives CDR1 LNHNV, CDR2 YYDKDF (reference sequence). The CDR3 runs 16 residues. Here immunoSEQ multiplex PCR was the method, and the copy in TCRdb shows in-frame clones only, minus some. The sample holds more than 50,000 clones, approximately 80% seen once. ViraFEST used viral peptide pools to expand antigen-specific CD4+ T cells before sequencing. Culturing for about 9 days preceded CD4+ T cell isolation. They grew approximately 2.1 million PBMC in each well, adding 9.5 to 10 IU/ml IL-2 and approximately 10 ug/ml peptides. Half the medium was replaced with IL-2 medium on days 3 and 7.

Sequenced material: CD4+ T cells from PBMCs cultured with HCoV-229E spike peptides, taken before COVID-19 vaccination. The receptor was derived from a human donor who received a COVID-19 vaccine. The chain recombines TRBV15 with TRBJ2-1; unclear D gene. The CDR3 DNA sequence: TGTGCCACCAGCAGAGACGTTTCCCTCTCCTACAATGAGCAGTTCTTC. Translation gives CATSRDVSLSYNEQFF. Using reference TRBV15 and TRBJ2-1 for the parts outside the CDR3, the full variable domain is DAMVIQNPRYQVTQFGKPVTLSCSQTLNHNVMYWYQQKSSQAPKLLFHYYDKDFNNEADTPDNFQSRRPNTSFCFLDIRSPGLGDTAMYLCATSRDVSLSYNEQFFGPGTRLTVL.